This T cell receptor (beta chain) was recovered during a study of T cells after yellow fever vaccination (dated by TCRdb to between 2018 and 2021). Concerning the study at large: Libraries from fractions with low cell numbers were prepared with the SMART-Seq v4 Ultra Low Input RNA kit. To track T-cell clones before and after primary and booster YFV17D yellow fever vaccination, bulk TCR alpha and beta repertoires were sequenced longitudinally. Two healthy male donors, one aged 18 to 30 and one aged 30 to 40 years, were included in the cohort. Blood was collected at multiple timepoints before and after primary and secondary immunization, and bulk PBMC replicates and cell subsets were isolated. The full study reports these points: Because the study included only a couple of donors, the extent to which the findings can be generalized is limited. After the booster, most of the clones that had expanded following primary vaccination were detected again (roughly 97% of CD4 and around 88% of CD8), which suggests that memory was broadly maintained. Compared with the primary T-cell response, the secondary T-cell response was weaker but faster, peaking on day 5 rather than day 15. A small fraction of clonotypes showed up in both the CD4 and CD8 compartments, probably as a result of convergent recombination. Computational filtering was required because FACS-sorted repertoires could contain abundant contaminating clonotypes from the bulk population.

CDR1 and CDR2 were assigned from the germline V gene (reference sequence) as SEHNR and FQNEAQ. V drops 5 bases and J drops 7 bases, leaving 10 bases in between. The CDR3 holds 12 amino acids from the cysteine to the phenylalanine. The retained sequence is limited to the CDR3, 36 bases, with the frame set at the first base. TCR cDNA was synthesized by 5'RACE template switching, which introduced a universal primer site and unique molecular identifiers. Priming of cDNA synthesis was performed from both the TCR alpha and TCR beta constant segments. Libraries were amplified in two PCR steps, with sample barcodes and sequencing adapters added in the second step. Libraries were sequenced on Illumina HiSeq 2500 (2x100 bp) or NovaSeq (2x150 bp). In the paper's pipeline: MIGEC was used to demultiplex reads and collapse the reads into UMI consensus sequences, and MiXCR was used for V(D)J alignment. Vaccine-responding clonotypes were defined with edgeR using replicate PBMC samples, requiring FDR below 0.01 and a log2 fold change above 5 up to day 15. Each bulk clonotype received a CD4 or CD8 identity based on whether the sequenced CD4 or CD8 repertoire contained that clonotype at higher abundance. Clones were called with MiXCR by TCRdb after fastp trimmed the public reads at Q25, and only in-frame beta chains were retained. Every entry covers one CDR3 protein and lists the most common genes and DNA from its rows. The authors' filters were not applied to this entry. A total of 610,000 or so distinct CDR3 sequences appear in this sample, 12% of them only once. The leading ten clones occupy 14% to 15% of the sample.

A word on this clonotype: The antigen it binds to is not known. Base qualities are not at hand, and no much larger clone is one base apart.

Sample treatment or condition, as interpreted from the label and publication: live attenuated yellow fever vaccine strain. Two biological replicates of bulk PBMCs were collected at each blood-draw timepoint. PBMCs were isolated from peripheral blood using a standard Ficoll-Paque protocol. TriZol was used to extract RNA from bulk PBMCs, CD4 and CD8 fractions, and dextramer-positive and dextramer-negative fractions. The chain is made from TRBV7-9 and TRBJ2-3; a tentative D match to TRBD1 spans 6 bases. The sequencing used PBMCs, collected on the day of the yellow fever booster vaccination. This receptor was identified in a man aged 25 to 45 who received the YFV17D yellow fever vaccine. The sequenced DNA: TGTGCCAGCAGCCGCCAGGGGCATACGCAGTATTTT. The resulting protein is CASSRQGHTQYF.